A selection of T cell receptor beta chains follows, all from one sample in a study of blood T cell repertoires in COVID-19. TCRdb's table, derived via immunoSEQ multiplex PCR, lists solely in-frame clones and lacks some. Of approximately 300,000 clones listed, about 86% were seen once; the top ten hold 1.2%. Sequencing used peripheral blood. These receptors all come from a woman aged 50 to 60 with acute or convalescent COVID-19. Each CDR3 is given without its conserved first and last residue. Each record gives: J gene, V gene, CDR3 protein.

TRBJ1-2	TRBV3-1/TRBV3-2	ASSQAGWDYGYT
TRBJ1-1	TRBV25-1	ASSPLGLWDTEAF
TRBJ2-3	TRBV5-1	ASSISGTSTDTQY
TRBJ1-1	TRBV19	ASSTGRTEAF
TRBJ1-2	TRBV6-1	ASSEQGARGYT
TRBJ1-5	TRBV2	ASTTTGMGPNQPQH
TRBJ2-7	TRBV4-3	ASSQGASGIYEQY
TRBJ2-7	TRBV7-3	ASSPGASGAYEQY
TRBJ1-1	TRBV3-1/TRBV3-2	ASSQDRDRGYDTEAF
TRBJ1-1	TRBV7-2	ASSLVRGLNTEAF
TRBJ2-1	TRBV4-2	ASSQVTSVDNEQF